The following is a TCR beta chain sequence with its context. This entry comes from a study of control samples from healthy donors and cancer patients. Clones were sequenced by immunoSEQ multiplex PCR, and TCRdb holds only the in-frame ones, with some missing. Of tens of thousands of clones detected, roughly nine tenths appear once; the ten largest clones hold 13% to 15%. This CDR3 comprises 15 residues. Trimming left V 3 bases short and J 0 bases short, with 10 bases between. From germline, CDR1 is MGHDK and CDR2 SYGVNS. The sequence derives from a woman in her 70s in good health. The J gene is TRBJ2-3, the V gene TRBV25-1, with D unclear. Sequenced material: blood. CDR3 in amino acids: CASSEMGDSTDTQYF. The CDR3 nucleotides are TGTGCCAGCAGTGAGATGGGTGATAGCACAGATACGCAGTATTTT.